This is a list of T cell receptor beta chains from one sample in a study of response to subunit inactivated influenza vaccine. TCRdb called the RT-PCR reads again in MiXCR, with one record for every CDR3 protein. This table holds under 200,000 distinct CDR3 sequences, under 13% found once. Here the sequenced sample was non-naive T cells sorted from PBMCs, taken 35 to 45 days after vaccination. The receptor set was obtained from a middle-aged man who received an inactivated influenza vaccine. Each CDR3 is given with its conserved first and last residue. D genes are given only for firm matches. Clone size is shown for a subset of rows, as once, few, many or a class of expanded clone.

>many|TRBD2|TRBV12-3/TRBV12-4|TRBJ2-3
TGTGCCAGCAGTTTGGGCGGGAGGAATACGCAGTATTTT
CASSLGGRNTQYF
>.|.|TRBV27|TRBJ2-7
TGTGCCAGCAGTTTAACTTTTGCGGTTTCCTACGAGCAGTACTTC
CASSLTFAVSYEQYF
>many|.|TRBV6-2/TRBV6-3|TRBJ2-7
TGTGCCAGCAGTCTCTCCCCGGATCGATCCTACGAGCAGTACTTC
CASSLSPDRSYEQYF
>.|.|TRBV7-2|TRBJ1-1
TGTGCCAGCAGCTCACAAGGGAGTGTGACTGAAGCTTTCTTT
CASSSQGSVTEAFF
>few|.|TRBV5-1|TRBJ2-7
TGCGCCAGCAGCAAAGACGGAGCCTACGAGCAGTACTTC
CASSKDGAYEQYF
>few|TRBD1|TRBV5-1|TRBJ2-3
TGCGCCAGCAGCCTGGAGATGACAGGGTTAAATACGCAGTATTTT
CASSLEMTGLNTQYF
>many|.|TRBV5-6|TRBJ2-1
TGTGCCAGCAGCCCTACTAGAGGGGCCTTTTTGAATGAGCAGTTCTTC
CASSPTRGAFLNEQFF
>many|TRBD1|TRBV20-1|TRBJ2-3
TGCAGTGCTAGACAGGGGGTGGGTACGCAGTATTTT
CSARQGVGTQYF
>.|.|TRBV21-1|TRBJ1-1
TGTGCCAGCAGCAACGGGACAGAAGCTTTCTTT
CASSNGTEAFF
>.|.|TRBV7-9|TRBJ2-2
TGTGCCAGCAGCCCCCATACGGGGCGGGAAGAGCTGTTTTTT
CASSPHTGREELFF
>few|.|TRBV10-1|TRBJ2-1
TGCGCCAGCAGCAACAACAGGGGAGGCGAGCAGTTCTTC
CASSNNRGGEQFF
>once|.|TRBV6-1|TRBJ1-2
TGTGCCAGCAGGATGACAGGTCCTTATGGCTACACCTTC
CASRMTGPYGYTF
>few|TRBD1|TRBV25-1|TRBJ1-6
TGTGCCAGCAGTTGGGGACAGTATAATTCACCCCTCCACTTT
CASSWGQYNSPLHF
>.|.|TRBV11-2|TRBJ1-2
TGTGCCAGCAGCCCCCGGGGGAAGATTAACTATGGCTACACCTTC
CASSPRGKINYGYTF
>few|TRBD2|TRBV9|TRBJ2-5
TGTGCCAGCAGCGTAGGGGGAGGGCAAGAGACCCAGTACTTC
CASSVGGGQETQYF
>many|.|TRBV6-5|TRBJ2-1
TGTGCCAGCAGTCACGGACGGAGTCCGAGAGCCTACAATGAGCAGTTCTTC
CASSHGRSPRAYNEQFF
>.|TRBD1|TRBV6-1|TRBJ2-5
TGTGCCACCACCGGGACAGTCCGGGAGACCCAGTACTTC
CATTGTVRETQYF
>few|.|TRBV6-6|TRBJ1-2
TGTGCCAGCAGATCACTCACTAACTATGGCTACACCTTC
CASRSLTNYGYTF
>.|.|TRBV27|TRBJ2-1
TGTGCCAGCAGTTTGTGGCAGGGTCGTAATGAGCAGTTCTTC
CASSLWQGRNEQFF
>few|.|TRBV20-1|TRBJ1-1
TGCAGTGCTAGACCACCGACCGGGGAGACTGAAGCTTTCTTT
CSARPPTGETEAFF
>many|.|TRBV4-1|TRBJ1-6
TGCGCCAGCAGCCAAGACTTAGACAGCTATAATTCACCCCTCCACTTT
CASSQDLDSYNSPLHF
>many|.|TRBV7-8|TRBJ1-4
TGTGCCAGCAGCTTAACCGCAACTAATGAAAAACTGTTTTTT
CASSLTATNEKLFF
>.|.|TRBV7-9|TRBJ1-5
TGTGCCAGCAGCTTAGGACGGACAGATCAGCCCCAGCATTTT
CASSLGRTDQPQHF
>few|TRBD1|TRBV24-1|TRBJ1-4
TGTGCCACCAGTGACCCTGTGACAGGGGAGCGTTCCGAAAAACTGTTTTTT
CATSDPVTGERSEKLFF
>.|TRBD1|TRBV7-9|TRBJ1-1
TGTGCCAGCAGCTTCCAGGGGGCCAAGACTGAAGCTTTCTTT
CASSFQGAKTEAFF
>few|TRBD2|TRBV20-1|TRBJ2-1
TGCAGTGCACAAGCGGGAGGGCCACACAATGAGCAGTTCTTC
CSAQAGGPHNEQFF
>.|.|TRBV5-1|TRBJ1-2
TGCGCCAGCAGCTTCAACCCTTGGGATGGCTACACCTTC
CASSFNPWDGYTF
>few|TRBD1|TRBV5-1|TRBJ1-2
TGCGCCAGCAGCCTCTGGACAGGGGGGATTGGCTACACCTTC
CASSLWTGGIGYTF
>.|.|TRBV27|TRBJ1-1
TGTGCCAGCCGTCCGGACGGATTCACTGAAGCTTTCTTT
CASRPDGFTEAFF
>few|.|TRBV5-1|TRBJ2-5
TGCGCCAGCAGTAAACTCTTCCGGGGGCGACGGGAGACCCAGTACTTC
CASSKLFRGRRETQYF
>.|TRBD2|TRBV12-3/TRBV12-4|TRBJ2-4
TGTGCCAGCAGCCCCGCTAGCGGGGGGAACATTCAGTACTTC
CASSPASGGNIQYF
>many|.|TRBV5-1|TRBJ1-1
TGCGCCAGCAGCTTGGCCGGCGGGGAAGCTTTCTTT
CASSLAGGEAFF
>few|.|TRBV27|TRBJ2-7
TGTGCCAGCAGTTTAAGGTTAGGCGAGCAGTACTTC
CASSLRLGEQYF
>many|TRBD2|TRBV12-3/TRBV12-4|TRBJ2-5
TGTGCCAGCAGTGCCGGGAGGCTGTACCAAGAGACCCAGTACTTC
CASSAGRLYQETQYF
>many|TRBD1|TRBV4-1|TRBJ1-1
TGCGCCAGCAGCCAACCCGGGACAGGGGTCATTGAAGCTTTCTTT
CASSQPGTGVIEAFF
>few|.|TRBV6-2/TRBV6-3|TRBJ1-5
TGTGCCAGCAGTACTATTGACAACTATAGCAATCAGCCCCAGCATTTT
CASSTIDNYSNQPQHF
>.|.|TRBV20-1|TRBJ2-3
TGCAGTGCTGGAGAATTAGAGGACAGCACAGATACGCAGTATTTT
CSAGELEDSTDTQYF
>few|.|TRBV20-1|TRBJ2-7
TGCAGTGCTAGAGGGGGATTGGGGCGAACCTACGAGCAGTACTTC
CSARGGLGRTYEQYF
>.|TRBD2|TRBV20-1|TRBJ2-2
TGCAGTGCTACGCTGGGACTAGCCCGACGAGGGGAGCTGTTTTTT
CSATLGLARRGELFF
>.|.|TRBV20-1|TRBJ2-7
TGCAGTGCTAGAGGGGCGGCAGTCTTCTACGAGCAGTACTTC
CSARGAAVFYEQYF
>.|.|TRBV6-2/TRBV6-3|TRBJ2-1
TGTGCCAGCAGTTACTCCGCCTGGAGGTCGGTTCCGTTGGATGAGCAGTTCTTC
CASSYSAWRSVPLDEQFF